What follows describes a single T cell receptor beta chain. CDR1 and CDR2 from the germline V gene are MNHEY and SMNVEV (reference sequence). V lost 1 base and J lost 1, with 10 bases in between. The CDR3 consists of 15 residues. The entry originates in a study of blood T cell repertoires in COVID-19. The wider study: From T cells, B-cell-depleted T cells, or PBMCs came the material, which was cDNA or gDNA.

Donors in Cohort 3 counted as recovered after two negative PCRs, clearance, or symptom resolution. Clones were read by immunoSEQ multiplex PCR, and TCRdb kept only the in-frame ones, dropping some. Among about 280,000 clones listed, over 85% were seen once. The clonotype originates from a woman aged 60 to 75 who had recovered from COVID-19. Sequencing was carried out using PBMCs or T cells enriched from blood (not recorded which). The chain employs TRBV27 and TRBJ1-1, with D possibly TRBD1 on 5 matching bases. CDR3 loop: CASSLWEGSNTEAFF. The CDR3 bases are TGTGCCAGCAGTTTATGGGAGGGGTCGAACACTGAAGCTTTCTTT.